This is a list of T cell receptor beta chains from one sample in a study of T cell repertoires in cytomegalovirus infection. MiXCR, applied by TCRdb to the reads, yields one record per CDR3 protein. The sample carries approximately 750,000 distinct CDR3 sequences, 35% recorded once. Sequenced sample: PBMCs. The receptors come from a human donor in good health (CMV status not recorded). Some clones in this sample may be carry-over from other donors' samples. Each CDR3 is given without its conserved first and last residue.

V	J	CDR3
TRBV5-1	TRBJ2-5	ASSVTGGKQETQY
TRBV7-6	TRBJ2-5	ASRDSGGPETQY
TRBV6-5	TRBJ2-1	ASSSRLVDNEQF
TRBV2	TRBJ2-3	ASWGPGGTDTQY
TRBV6-2/TRBV6-3	TRBJ1-5	ASRSDAEGNQPQH
TRBV6-2/TRBV6-3	TRBJ2-1	ASSDRTGSNEQF
TRBV7-6	TRBJ2-2	ASSSESRAVGELF
TRBV7-3	TRBJ1-1	ASSFGRENTEAF
TRBV10-3	TRBJ2-5	AIRAGTGGKQETQY
TRBV11-1	TRBJ2-4	ASSQGSRGAKNIQY
TRBV29-1	TRBJ2-2	SAGPGGTGELF
TRBV6-6	TRBJ2-3	ASSYWRGVTDTQY
TRBV3-1	TRBJ1-1	ASSLPGSTVPEAF
TRBV7-6	TRBJ2-2	ASSYAETNTGELF
TRBV28	TRBJ2-7	ASRHAPRDRVFEQY
TRBV7-2	TRBJ2-2	ASSFFLRNTGELF
TRBV6-6	TRBJ2-3	ASNGGRRTDTQY
TRBV28	TRBJ2-3	ASSPSGTSGRAYRDTQY
TRBV20-1	TRBJ2-2	SARPGTTSTGELF
TRBV14	TRBJ2-2	ASSRAGGTTGELF
TRBV18	TRBJ1-6	ASSPVVHPNSPLH
TRBV25-1	TRBJ1-6	ASSEYNSPLH
TRBV27	TRBJ2-2	ASRMGYGELF
TRBV6-1	TRBJ1-2	ASSEVGQPNYGYT
TRBV20-1	TRBJ2-1	SAGGTSGTESSYNEQF
TRBV19	TRBJ2-4	ASGRQENIQY
TRBV19	TRBJ2-3	ASSIGQGADTQY
TRBV6-1	TRBJ2-7	ASSDTGGRASEQY
TRBV10-3	TRBJ1-1	AIWSETEAF
TRBV15	TRBJ2-5	ATSRDKRETQY
TRBV7-3	TRBJ2-1	ASSQGPEQF